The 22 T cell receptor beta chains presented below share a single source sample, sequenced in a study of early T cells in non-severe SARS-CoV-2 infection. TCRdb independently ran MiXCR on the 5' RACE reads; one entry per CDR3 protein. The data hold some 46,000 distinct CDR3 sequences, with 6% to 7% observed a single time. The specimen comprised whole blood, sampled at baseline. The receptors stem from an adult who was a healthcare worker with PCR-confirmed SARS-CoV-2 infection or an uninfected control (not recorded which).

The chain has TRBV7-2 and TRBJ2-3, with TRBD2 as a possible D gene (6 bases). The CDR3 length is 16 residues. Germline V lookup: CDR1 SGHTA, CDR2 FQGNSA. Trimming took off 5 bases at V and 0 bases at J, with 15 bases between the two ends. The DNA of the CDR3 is TGTGCCAGCAGCGACCGCTCGGGACTTAGCACAGATACGCAGTATTTT. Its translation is CASSDRSGLSTDTQYF.

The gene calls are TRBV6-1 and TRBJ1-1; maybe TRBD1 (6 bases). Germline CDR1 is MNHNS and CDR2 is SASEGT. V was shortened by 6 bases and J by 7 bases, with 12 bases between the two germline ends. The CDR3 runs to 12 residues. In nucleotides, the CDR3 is TGTGCCAGCAGGAGGGGGTCTGGTGAAGCTTTCTTT. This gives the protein CASRRGSGEAFF.

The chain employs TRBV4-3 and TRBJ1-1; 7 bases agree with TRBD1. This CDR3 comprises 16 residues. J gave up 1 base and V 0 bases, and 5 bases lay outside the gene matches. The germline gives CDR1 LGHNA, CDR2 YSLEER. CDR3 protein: CASSQDYRGRNTEAFF. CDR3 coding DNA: TGCGCCAGCAGCCAAGATTACAGGGGTAGGAACACTGAAGCTTTCTTT.

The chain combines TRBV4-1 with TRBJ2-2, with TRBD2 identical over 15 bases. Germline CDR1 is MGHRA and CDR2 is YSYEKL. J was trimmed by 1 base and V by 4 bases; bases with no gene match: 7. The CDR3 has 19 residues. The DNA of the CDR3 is TGCGCCAGCAGCCCCCGGACTAGCGGGGGGGCCTGGAACACCGGGGAGCTGTTTTTT. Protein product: CASSPRTSGGAWNTGELFF.

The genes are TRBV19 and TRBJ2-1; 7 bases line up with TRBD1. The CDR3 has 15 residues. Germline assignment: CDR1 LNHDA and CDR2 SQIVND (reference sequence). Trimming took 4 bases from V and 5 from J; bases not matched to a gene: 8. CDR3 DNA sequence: TGTGCCAGTAGTAGACAGGGCGGATCCCACAATGAGCAGTTCTTC. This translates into CASSRQGGSHNEQFF. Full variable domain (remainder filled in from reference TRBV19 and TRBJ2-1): DGGITQSPKYLFRKEGQNVTLSCEQNLNHDAMYWYRQDPGQGLRLIYYSQIVNDFQKGDIAEGYSVSREKKESFPLTVTSAQKNPTAFYLCASSRQGGSHNEQFFGPGTRLTVL.

In DNA, the CDR3 is TGTGCCAGTAGTCCCAACTTCCCCGGGGAGCTGTTTTTT. Residues: CASSPNFPGELFF. The V gene is TRBV19, the J gene TRBJ2-2; D unresolved. This CDR3 is 13 amino acids long. V was shortened by 5 bases and J by 6 bases, with 10 bases between the two germline ends. Germline V gene data show CDR1 as LNHDA and CDR2 as SQIVND (reference sequence).

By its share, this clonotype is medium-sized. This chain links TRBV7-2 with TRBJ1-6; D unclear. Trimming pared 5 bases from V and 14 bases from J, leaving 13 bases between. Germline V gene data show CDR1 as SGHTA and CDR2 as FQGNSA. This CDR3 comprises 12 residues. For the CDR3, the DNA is TGTGCCAGCAGCCTCCGTTGGGAGACCCTCCACTTT. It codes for CASSLRWETLHF.

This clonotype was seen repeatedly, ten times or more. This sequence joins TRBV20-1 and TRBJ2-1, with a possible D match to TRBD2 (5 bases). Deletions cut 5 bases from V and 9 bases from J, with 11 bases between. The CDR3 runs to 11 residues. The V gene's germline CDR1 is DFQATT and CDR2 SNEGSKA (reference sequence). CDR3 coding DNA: TGCAGTGCTGGACTTGGCACTGAGCAGTTCTTC. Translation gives CSAGLGTEQFF.

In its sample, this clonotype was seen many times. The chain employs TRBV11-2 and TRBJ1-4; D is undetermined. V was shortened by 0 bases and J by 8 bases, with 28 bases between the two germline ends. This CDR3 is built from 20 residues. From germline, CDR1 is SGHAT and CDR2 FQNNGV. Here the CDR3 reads CASSLDGLHLMKRRVEKLFF. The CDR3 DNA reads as TGTGCCAGCAGCTTAGATGGGCTCCACCTAATGAAAAGGCGGGTGGAAAAACTGTTTTTT. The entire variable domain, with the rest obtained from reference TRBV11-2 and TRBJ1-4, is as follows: EAGVAQSPRYKIIEKRQSVAFWCNPISGHATLYWYQQILGQGPKLLIQFQNNGVVDDSQLPKDRFSAERLKGVDSTLKIQPAKLEDSAVYLCASSLDGLHLMKRRVEKLFFGSGTQLSVL.

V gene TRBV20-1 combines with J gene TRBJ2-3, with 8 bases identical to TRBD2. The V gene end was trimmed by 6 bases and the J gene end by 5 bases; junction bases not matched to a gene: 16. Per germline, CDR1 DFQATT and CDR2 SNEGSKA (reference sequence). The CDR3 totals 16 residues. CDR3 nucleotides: TGCAGTGCCCAGAGGGAAGCGGGGGCCCGTGGAGATACGCAGTATTTT. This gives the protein CSAQREAGARGDTQYF.

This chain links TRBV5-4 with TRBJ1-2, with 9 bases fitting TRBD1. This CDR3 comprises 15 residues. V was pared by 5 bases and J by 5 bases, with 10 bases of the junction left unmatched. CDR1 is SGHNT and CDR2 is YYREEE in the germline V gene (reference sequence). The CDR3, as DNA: TGTGCCAGCAGGGCCGGGACAGGGCTTAGGTATGGCTACACCTTC. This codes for CASRAGTGLRYGYTF.

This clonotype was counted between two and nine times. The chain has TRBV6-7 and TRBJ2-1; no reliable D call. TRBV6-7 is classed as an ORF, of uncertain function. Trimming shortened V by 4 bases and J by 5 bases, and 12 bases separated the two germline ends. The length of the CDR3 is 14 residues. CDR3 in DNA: TGTGCCAGCAGTTCCCCGTCCCTAAACAATGAGCAGTTCTTC. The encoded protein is CASSSPSLNNEQFF.

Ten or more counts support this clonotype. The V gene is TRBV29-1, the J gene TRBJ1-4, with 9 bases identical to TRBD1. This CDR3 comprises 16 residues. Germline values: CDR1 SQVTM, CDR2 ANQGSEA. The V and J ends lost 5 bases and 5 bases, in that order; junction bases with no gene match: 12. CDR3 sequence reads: CSVTEFTGGLNEKLFF. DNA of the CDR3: TGCAGCGTTACCGAGTTTACAGGGGGCTTGAATGAAAAACTGTTTTTT.

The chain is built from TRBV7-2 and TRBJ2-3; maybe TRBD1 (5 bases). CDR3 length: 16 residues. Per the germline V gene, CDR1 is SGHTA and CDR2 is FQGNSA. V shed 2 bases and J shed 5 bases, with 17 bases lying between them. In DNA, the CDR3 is TGTGCCAGCAGCTTATCATCTAGGGGCGCAGGAGATACGCAGTATTTT. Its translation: CASSLSSRGAGDTQYF.

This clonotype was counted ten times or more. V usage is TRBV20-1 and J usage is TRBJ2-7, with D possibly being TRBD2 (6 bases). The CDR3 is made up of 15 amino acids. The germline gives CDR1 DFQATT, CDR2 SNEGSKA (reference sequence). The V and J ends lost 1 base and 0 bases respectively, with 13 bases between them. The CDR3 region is CSARANGDSSYEQYF. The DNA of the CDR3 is TGCAGTGCTAGAGCGAACGGGGACTCCTCCTACGAGCAGTACTTC.

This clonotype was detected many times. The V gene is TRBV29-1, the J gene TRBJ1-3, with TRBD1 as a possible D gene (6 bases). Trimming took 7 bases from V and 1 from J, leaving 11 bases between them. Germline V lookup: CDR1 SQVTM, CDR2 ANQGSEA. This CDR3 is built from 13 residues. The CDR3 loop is CSAEGGSGNTIYF. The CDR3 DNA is TGCAGCGCCGAAGGGGGGTCTGGAAACACCATATATTTT. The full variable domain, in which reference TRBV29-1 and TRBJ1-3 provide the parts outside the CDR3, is SAVISQKPSRDICQRGTSLTIQCQVDSQVTMMFWYRQQPGQSLTLIATANQGSEATYESGFVIDKFPISRPNLTFSTLTVSNMSPEDSSIYLCSAEGGSGNTIYFGEGSWLTVV.

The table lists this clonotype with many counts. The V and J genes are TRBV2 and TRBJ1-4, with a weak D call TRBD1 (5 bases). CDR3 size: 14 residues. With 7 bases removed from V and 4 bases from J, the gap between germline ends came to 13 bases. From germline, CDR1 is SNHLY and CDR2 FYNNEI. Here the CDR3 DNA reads TGTGCCAGCAAGATTCGGGGGGGTAATGAAAAACTGTTTTTT. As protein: CASKIRGGNEKLFF.

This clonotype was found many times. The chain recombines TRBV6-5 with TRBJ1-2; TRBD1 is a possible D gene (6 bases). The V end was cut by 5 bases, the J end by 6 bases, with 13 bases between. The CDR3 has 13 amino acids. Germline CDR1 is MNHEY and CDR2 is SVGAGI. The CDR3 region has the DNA TGTGCCAGCAGTCAGGGGTTTCGGGATGGCTACACCTTC. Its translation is CASSQGFRDGYTF.

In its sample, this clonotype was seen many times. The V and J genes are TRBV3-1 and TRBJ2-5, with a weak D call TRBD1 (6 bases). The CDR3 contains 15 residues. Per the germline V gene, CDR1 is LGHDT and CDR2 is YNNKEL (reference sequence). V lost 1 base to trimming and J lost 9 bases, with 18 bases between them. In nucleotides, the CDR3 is TGTGCCAGCAGCCAAGGCAGGCAGGGGCTCGGTGCCCAGTACTTC. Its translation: CASSQGRQGLGAQYF.

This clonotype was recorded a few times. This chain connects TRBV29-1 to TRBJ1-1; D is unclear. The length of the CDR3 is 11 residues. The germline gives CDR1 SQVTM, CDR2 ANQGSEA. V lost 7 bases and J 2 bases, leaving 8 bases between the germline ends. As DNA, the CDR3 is TGCAGCGCCTTTGCCAACACTGAAGCTTTCTTT. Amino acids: CSAFANTEAFF.

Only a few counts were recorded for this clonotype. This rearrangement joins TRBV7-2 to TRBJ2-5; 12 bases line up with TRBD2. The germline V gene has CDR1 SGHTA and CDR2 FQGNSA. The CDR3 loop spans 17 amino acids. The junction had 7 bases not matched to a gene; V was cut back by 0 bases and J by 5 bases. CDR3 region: CASSLALGGTSGETQYF. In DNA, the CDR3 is TGTGCCAGCAGCTTAGCCTTGGGAGGGACTAGCGGGGAGACCCAGTACTTC. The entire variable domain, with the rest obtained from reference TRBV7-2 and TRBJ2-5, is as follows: GAGVSQSPSNKVTEKGKDVELRCDPISGHTALYWYRQSLGQGLEFLIYFQGNSAPDKSGLPSDRFSAERTGGSVSTLTIQRTQQEDSAVYLCASSLALGGTSGETQYFGPGTRLLVL.

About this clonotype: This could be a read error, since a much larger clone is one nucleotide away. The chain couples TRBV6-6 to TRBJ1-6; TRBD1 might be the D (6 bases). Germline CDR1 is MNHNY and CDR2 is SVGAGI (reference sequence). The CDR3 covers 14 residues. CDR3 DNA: TGTGTCAGCACTTTTTTGGACAGCAATTCACCCCTCCACTTT. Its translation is CVSTFLDSNSPLHF.